The 5 T cell receptor beta chains presented below share a single source sample, sequenced in a study of spatial heterogeneity in lung cancer. The sample's time point: sample taken at primary tumor resection. TCRdb re-derived calls from the 5' RACE reads in MiXCR, one entry per CDR3 protein. The sample has tens of thousands of distinct CDR3 sequences, around 6% seen once. Sequencing used PBMCs, obtained at surgery. Receptors originate from a female donor with early-stage non-small cell lung cancer.

Concerning this clonotype itself: This may come from a read error, since a much larger clone is one base off. This sequence joins TRBV12-3 or TRBV12-4 and TRBJ2-5; perhaps D is TRBD1 or TRBD2 (5 bases each). V was cut by 5 bases and J by 5 bases, with 15 bases left in between. This CDR3 comprises 14 residues. CDR3 coding DNA: TGTGCCAGCAGTCCCCGGACTTGGGGGGAGACCCAGTACTTC. It codes for CASSPRTWGETQYF.

This clonotype was counted many times. This rearrangement joins TRBV13 to TRBJ2-1; TRBD2 is a possible D gene (5 bases). V gave up 0 bases and J gave up 9 bases, with 9 bases separating them. This CDR3 spans 13 amino acids. In germline, CDR1 is PRHDT, CDR2 FYEKMQ (reference sequence). For the CDR3, the DNA is TGTGCCAGCAGCTTAGGCCCTCTAGCTGAGCAGTTCTTC. This translates into CASSLGPLAEQFF.

The chain couples TRBV12-3 or TRBV12-4 to TRBJ2-5; TRBD1 agrees at 9 bases. J gave up 5 bases and V 7 bases, and 5 bases lay outside the gene matches. This CDR3 is built from 13 residues. Here the CDR3 reads CASNAGTGETQYF. The CDR3 DNA follows: TGTGCCAGCAATGCCGGGACAGGGGAGACCCAGTACTTC.

This clonotype was observed at least ten times. V usage is TRBV20-1 and J usage is TRBJ2-2; no firm D call. CDR1 and CDR2 (germline): DFQATT, SNEGSKA (reference sequence). The CDR3 contains 14 residues. Deletions cut 6 bases from V and 0 bases from J, with 11 bases between. The CDR3 sequence is CSATTPTNTGELFF. CDR3 nucleotide sequence: TGCAGTGCAACCACCCCGACGAACACCGGGGAGCTGTTTTTT.

This chain links TRBV19 with TRBJ2-3, with D unresolved. The germline gives CDR1 LNHDA, CDR2 SQIVND (reference sequence). V gave up 3 bases and J gave up 2 bases, with 9 bases separating them. This CDR3 is built from 14 residues. CDR3 sequence (DNA): TGTGCCAGTAGTATGATCTCATACACAGATACGCAGTATTTT. Protein product: CASSMISYTDTQYF.